This TCR beta chain was obtained from a study of shared clonotypes between healthy human individuals (dated by TCRdb to 2020 to 2021). For context, the study as a whole: A couple of women and three men aged 18 to 49 years were included in the cohort. Libraries were prepared and TCR repertoires were sequenced by different laboratories using diverse techniques, in order to increase sequencing depth and limit assay-specific biases. Each donor's leukapheresis produced roughly between roughly 0.85 and 10 billion PBMCs. Blood TCR repertoires of a handful of healthy adults were deeply sequenced to estimate repertoire size and the extent of clonotype sharing between individuals. For each donor, CD4 naive and CD4 memory were each given three plates, CD8 naive was given two plates, and CD8 memory was given one plate.

Using the deep immunoSEQ assay, TCR CDR3 regions were amplified from genomic DNA by multiplex PCR. For each cell subset, the extracted genomic DNA was distributed evenly across all wells of several immunoSEQ 96-well plates, and each plate served as one replicate. For sorted subsets, approximately 200 ng of genomic DNA, equivalent to around 29,000 T cell genomes, went into each replicate PCR. Purified libraries were measured with a Qubit 3.0 fluorometer, size-checked on a Bioanalyzer 2100, and measured again with the KAPA Library Quantification kit. Every immunoSEQ 96-well plate was sequenced on a separate single-read 150-cycle Illumina NextSeq 550 flow cell. The study's processing was this. Because the immunoSEQ output held only junctional sequences and lacked quality scores, the filtering could not match the filtering applied to full-length reads. To assign V/J genes and CDR3, sequences were annotated using PyIR, a Python wrapper for IgBLAST v1.9, with IMGT germline references. Reads were filtered out if the reads had weak V/J assignments (E-value above 1e-6), no CDR3, stop codons, out-of-frame junctions, or ambiguous translated residues. A V3J clonotype was defined by an identical inferred V gene, J gene, and CDR3 amino acid sequence. The percentage overlap between two repertoires was calculated by dividing the number of shared unique clonotypes by the size of the smaller repertoire. Three approaches were used to assess repertoire richness: RTK rarefaction, the Chao1 estimator, and Recon v2.1 estimates of unobserved clonotypes. Generation probabilities were computed with OLGA for all TCRbeta clonotypes obtained by the gDNA method from several donors. TCRdb provides this immuneACCESS table in a form limited to in-frame rearrangements. Some clones are lacking; in checked studies, under half of them reflect an unresolved V gene, and why the rest are absent is not known. V, J and clone size are taken as reported in that table, and D and trimming were inferred from the DNA itself. The sample table contains 2 million to 2.5 million clones; only one count was recorded for approximately 94% of them. The leading ten clones occupy approximately 1.2% of the sample.

Results and caveats for the whole study, not just this receptor: Rarefaction of sorted-subset datasets indicated incomplete sequencing despite the large sequencing depth. Naive subsets generally had larger estimated clonotype richness than memory subsets. Compared with non-shared clonotypes, clonotypes shared by all four sorted-subset donors had higher generation probabilities. Sampling was restricted to blood, and TCR repertoires in tissues likely differ from the TCR repertoires found in blood. Because the study included a small number of donors, the genetic and exposure-history diversity represented was limited. Pairwise subsampling led to the expectation that sequencing depth would affect the degree of clonotype sharing among donors. Across a handful of donors, approximately 5% of naive CD4, approximately 3.5% of naive CD8, 2.3% of memory CD4, and about 0.44% of memory CD8 clonotypes were shared.

The germline V gene specifies MDHEN as CDR1 and SYDVKM as CDR2. Relative to germline, V is 5 bases shorter and J is 2 bases shorter, with 6 bases between their ends. There are 12 amino acids in the CDR3, from cysteine to phenylalanine inclusive. The kept DNA is CDR3 alone, 36 bases in frame from the first base. CD8 naive samples were obtained by positive selection for CCR7 among CD45RO-negative cells, yielding a CD45RA+CCR7+ population from which TemRA cells were excluded. Healthy HIV-negative adults with no recently reported acute infections or vaccinations were included as donors. Every donor was a Caucasian adult residing in Nashville, Tennessee, USA. Blood was collected by leukapheresis, and PBMCs were isolated by Ficoll-Histopaque density gradient centrifugation and then cryopreserved in liquid nitrogen vapor phase. Analytical flow cytometry was used to check the purity and quantity of every magnetically sorted T cell population. Genomic DNA was isolated from each sorted fraction and quantified by UV absorbance on a Nanodrop 2000c.

With regard to this clone: Its antigen is not yet known. No qualities accompany the bases; no much larger clone lies one base away. At the DNA level, this CDR3 is encoded by other sequences in the same sample as well.

The rearrangement combines TRBV28 with TRBJ2-5; 6 matching bases give a weak D call of TRBD1. The receptor comes from a young man in good health. Specimen: naive CD8+ T cells sorted from blood. The cell subset or site label of this sample denotes: CD45RA+CCR7+. The CDR3 reads as follows: CASSGTQETQYF. The bases read TGTGCCAGCAGTGGGACACAAGAGACCCAGTACTTC.